This section outlines one TCR beta chain sequence together with its context. The germline gene is not matched at one end of the junction; a read error may be the cause. TCRB CDR3 was amplified from 2 ug genomic DNA or less. Clones were sequenced by immunoSEQ multiplex PCR, and TCRdb holds only the in-frame ones, with some missing. Among under 100,000 clones listed, 85% to 90% were seen once. The germline CDR1 and CDR2 sequences are SGHTS and YDEGEE. The CDR3 is 12 residues long. This sample was included in a study of glioma-infiltrating T cells after dendritic cell vaccination. The rearrangement uses TRBV5-8 and TRBJ1-5; no firm D call. The sample here was blood, taken before dendritic cell vaccination. The sequence derives from a human donor with glioblastoma. This CDR3 is CASSLSTVAGDF. The CDR3 nucleotides read TGTGCCAGCAGCCTGTCCACAGTGGCCGGGGATTTT.